This T cell receptor (beta chain) originates from a study of cytotoxic CD8 clonotypes in ibrutinib-treated CLL. Study summary: Of the patients, about 12 were relapsed/refractory, under 16 treatment-naive and fewer than 18 IGHV unmutated. By median roughly 5.5 years, around twelve had progressed and approximately 15 stayed remitted; responses had been 2 complete and 24 partial. Response sampling occurred after a median approximately eleven months of treatment (range 6 to 36).

Assay: immunoSEQ multiplex PCR; the TCRdb copy retains only in-frame clones and omits some. Here the sample spans roughly 160,000 clones, 84% being singletons. V gave up 2 bases and J gave up 0 bases, with 5 bases separating them. This CDR3 region has 15 residues. CDR1 is SGHTA, CDR2 FQGTGA, per germline. Study outcomes and limitations: Public clonotypes, rarely seen, contracted or held steady on treatment.

Worth noting for this clone: Its antigen is not identified.

V is TRBV7-3 and J is TRBJ2-6, with D hard to call. The TCR was taken from a human donor with chronic lymphocytic leukemia. The sample in question was PBMCs, obtained after 24 months of ibrutinib treatment. The CDR3 protein is CASSLQNSGANVLTF. CDR3 nucleotide sequence: TGTGCCAGCAGCTTACAGAACTCTGGGGCCAACGTCCTGACTTTC.